This T cell receptor beta chain was captured by sequencing in a study of blood T cell repertoires in COVID-19. V gave up 6 bases and J gave up 0 bases, with 15 bases separating them. The CDR3 has 16 residues. Germline V lookup: CDR1 SNHLY, CDR2 FYNNEI. Libraries were prepared by immunoSEQ multiplex PCR; TCRdb keeps only in-frame clonotypes and omits some of them. The sample yields 230,000 or so clones, 80% to 90% seen once. The V and J genes are TRBV2 and TRBJ1-3; D uncertain. Sequences were obtained from peripheral blood. The TCR sequence derives from a woman between 40 and 50 years old who had recovered from COVID-19. The CDR3 coding sequence is TGTGCCAGCAGGGAGGCCCGAGGGATCTCTGGAAACACCATATATTTT. The encoded protein is CASREARGISGNTIYF.